Sequencing of this TCR beta chain was carried out in a study of cytomegalovirus exposure and HLA in healthy donors. General study results and limits: Later work associated 16,951 TCR beta sequences with HLA alleles at 0.05 false discovery rate. The classifier reportedly diagnosed cytomegalovirus status with high specificity and sensitivity.

PCR primers comprised 60 Vbeta and 13 Jbeta primers. The table came from immunoSEQ multiplex PCR; TCRdb's copy has only in-frame clones and leaves some out. The data hold over 200,000 clones, with around 75% observed a single time. As regards this clone: Antigen unknown.

The V and J ends lost 8 bases and 3 bases, in that order; junction bases with no gene match: 5. Germline V gene sequence: CDR1 MNHNS, CDR2 SASEGT. The CDR3 has 13 amino acids. This chain connects TRBV6-1 to TRBJ2-7; 9 nucleotides line up with TRBD2. The source of this sequence is a woman aged 25 to 39 in good health and CMV-seronegative. Sequenced material: PBMCs. For the CDR3, the DNA is TGTGCCAGCGTTCTAGCGGGACTCTACGAGCAGTACTTC. Translating gives CASVLAGLYEQYF.